The T cell receptor beta chain described here comes from a study of T cells in Graves' hyperthyroidism and ophthalmopathy. Trimming cost V 2 bases and J 5 bases, with 13 bases left between them. In germline, CDR1 is MNHEY, CDR2 SVGEGT. The CDR3 loop spans 15 amino acids. There were TCR beta CDR3 regions amplified from RNA transcripts. First-round RT-PCR targeting the TCR CDR3 was performed with the HTBI primer set. TCRdb reanalysed the multiplex PCR reads using MiXCR and keeps one entry per CDR3 protein. The table records 300,000 or so distinct CDR3 sequences, around 15% of them present only once. The TCR originated in a woman aged 55-70 years with Graves' ophthalmopathy. The sample consisted of blood. V gene TRBV6-2 or TRBV6-3 combines with J gene TRBJ1-5; D may be TRBD1 (5 bases). The CDR3 nucleotides are TGTGCCAGCAGTTACGGGGGGGACGGGGATCAGCCCCAGCATTTT. Protein sequence: CASSYGGDGDQPQHF.